This passage covers 28 T cell receptor beta chains from one sample sequenced in a study of cytomegalovirus exposure and HLA in healthy donors. The PCR contained 60 Vbeta and 13 Jbeta primers. Clones were sequenced by immunoSEQ multiplex PCR, and TCRdb holds only the in-frame ones, with some missing. This sample yields 35,000 to 45,000 clones, of which about 47% are seen a single time; 9.5% to 13% belongs to the top ten. The sample was PBMCs. These receptors were collected from a human donor in good health.

The chain links TRBV28 to TRBJ1-1, with TRBD1 identical over 8 bases. Trimming took 8 bases from V and 11 from J; bases not matched to a gene: 10. Germline CDR1 MDHEN, CDR2 SYDVKM. The CDR3 runs to 12 residues. The CDR3 bases are TGTGCCAGCCTAAGAAGGACAGGGTTGGCTTTCTTT. Translation gives CASLRRTGLAFF.

This chain joins TRBV11-2 and TRBJ1-2; 7 nucleotides match TRBD1. The CDR3 has 14 residues. Germline V CDR1 and CDR2: SGHAT, FQNNGV. V gave up 5 bases and J gave up 5 bases; unmatched junction bases: 8. CDR3 DNA sequence: TGTGCCAGCAGCCCTGCCGCGGGACAGTATGGCTACACCTTC. Encoded protein: CASSPAAGQYGYTF.

The chain couples TRBV19 to TRBJ2-7; 9 positions match TRBD1. There are 14 residues in the CDR3. Germline V lookup: CDR1 LNHDA, CDR2 SQIVND (reference sequence). Unmatched junction bases numbered 4, after V lost 5 bases and J lost 2 bases. The CDR3 DNA reads TGTGCCAGTAGTGCCGGACAGGGGACCTACGAGCAGTACTTC. It encodes CASSAGQGTYEQYF.

The chain uses TRBV7-2 and TRBJ2-5, with 8 bases that match TRBD2. CDR1 is SGHTA, CDR2 FQGNSA, per germline. The CDR3 contains 17 residues. V lost 6 bases, J lost 5 bases, and 17 bases stayed unmatched. Here the CDR3 DNA reads TGTGCCAGCAGTCGACCCAGGGGAAGCGGGGGCGGGGAGACCCAGTACTTC. Translation: CASSRPRGSGGGETQYF.

The rearrangement joins TRBV5-5 to TRBJ1-4; D is undetermined. Germline-derived CDR1 and CDR2 are SGHKS and YYEKEE (reference sequence). The CDR3 runs to 13 residues. The germline V and J ends were trimmed by 7 bases and 7 bases, with 14 bases remaining between them. This chain's CDR3 is CASLRVPSEKLFF. Written as DNA, the CDR3 is TGTGCCAGCCTCCGAGTCCCCTCTGAAAAACTGTTTTTT.

The V call is TRBV6-5, the J call TRBJ1-3; no clear D. The CDR3 length is 12 residues. Trimming removed 9 bases at V and 8 bases at J, with 14 bases between. Germline CDR1 is MNHEY and CDR2 is SVGAGI. In DNA, the CDR3 is TGTGCCAGTATGGACGGCGGGCACACCATATATTTT. Translated: CASMDGGHTIYF.

This clone was seen a single time. This chain uses TRBV4-1 with TRBJ1-1; D unclear. Trimming cost V 4 bases and J 3 bases, with 15 bases left between them. This CDR3 spans 15 amino acids. CDR1 and CDR2 from the germline V gene are MGHRA and YSYEKL. CDR3: CASSRNGIRDTEAFF. CDR3 coding DNA: TGCGCCAGCAGCCGCAACGGGATTCGGGACACTGAAGCTTTCTTT.

This sequence joins TRBV4-1 and TRBJ2-5; D possibly corresponds to TRBD2 (5 bases). Germline CDR1 and CDR2: MGHRA and YSYEKL. Trimming removed 4 bases from V and 7 bases from J, with 16 bases in between. The CDR3 has 14 residues. CDR3 in amino acids: CASSPGLRMTTQYF. Written as DNA, the CDR3 is TGCGCCAGCAGCCCCGGACTGAGGATGACGACCCAGTACTTC.

The chain carries TRBV29-1 and TRBJ1-2; D gene uncertain. CDR3 length: 13 amino acids. V dropped 6 bases and J dropped 7 bases, with 18 bases sitting between them. CDR1 is SQVTM, CDR2 ANQGSEA, per germline. This CDR3 is CSVLIVEARGYTF. CDR3 bases: TGCAGCGTCTTAATTGTTGAGGCTCGTGGCTACACCTTC. The entire variable domain, with the rest obtained from reference TRBV29-1 and TRBJ1-2, is as follows: SAVISQKPSRDICQRGTSLTIQCQVDSQVTMMFWYRQQPGQSLTLIATANQGSEATYESGFVIDKFPISRPNLTFSTLTVSNMSPEDSSIYLCSVLIVEARGYTFGSGTRLTVV.

This chain links TRBV6-1 with TRBJ1-5; D ambiguous. This CDR3 has 14 amino acids. Trimming removed 5 bases from V and 2 bases from J, with 10 bases in between. Germline values: CDR1 MNHNS, CDR2 SASEGT. The CDR3 bases are TGTGCCAGCAGTTCCGGTTATGGCAATCAGCCCCAGCATTTT. Translation: CASSSGYGNQPQHF.

The V gene is TRBV5-4, the J gene TRBJ1-1, with D possibly being TRBD1 (5 bases). V dropped 4 bases and J dropped 6 bases, with 25 bases sitting between them. CDR1 is SGHNT and CDR2 is YYREEE in the germline V gene (reference sequence). The CDR3 totals 17 residues. DNA for the CDR3: TGTGCCAGCAGCACCCCGGGAGGGGCCGTGGAGTCGCCTGAAGCTTTCTTT. This translates into CASSTPGGAVESPEAFF. The full variable domain, completed using reference TRBV5-4 and TRBJ1-1, is ETGVTQSPTHLIKTRGQQVTLRCSSQSGHNTVSWYQQALGQGPQFIFQYYREEENGRGNFPPRFSGLQFPNYSSELNVNALELDDSALYLCASSTPGGAVESPEAFFGQGTRLTVV.

The chain recombines TRBV10-2 with TRBJ1-2; the D is unclear. CDR3 size: 13 residues. V lost 2 bases, J lost 5 bases, and 9 bases lay in between. Germline-derived CDR1 and CDR2 are WSHSY and SAAADI. This chain's CDR3 is CASSEGQVYGYTF. DNA for the CDR3: TGCGCCAGCAGTGAGGGGCAAGTATATGGCTACACCTTC.

The rearrangement links TRBV6-5 to TRBJ1-3, with D possibly TRBD1 on 6 matching bases. The germline V gene encodes CDR1 MNHEY and CDR2 SVGAGI. The CDR3 length is 16 residues. Between the trimmed V and J ends, which lost 2 bases and 1 base, there was a span of 12 bases. CDR3 bases: TGTGCCAGCAGTTACGGGGTGCAGGGGTCTGGAAACACCATATATTTT. Translating it yields CASSYGVQGSGNTIYF.

This chain connects TRBV4-2 to TRBJ2-7, with 7 bases lining up with TRBD1. The length of the CDR3 is 16 residues. Trimming removed 1 base from V and 4 bases from J; junction bases left unmatched: 10. The germline CDR1 and CDR2 sequences are LGHNA and YNFKEQ. The CDR3 protein is CASSQAATGEQYEQYF. The CDR3 DNA sequence: TGTGCCAGCAGCCAAGCGGCCACAGGGGAACAGTACGAGCAGTACTTC.

V usage is TRBV14 and J usage is TRBJ2-1; 8 bases line up with TRBD2. Losses at the gene ends were 0 bases for V and 5 bases for J; bases not matched to a gene: 9. CDR3 size: 17 residues. Germline V gene data show CDR1 as SGHDN and CDR2 as FVKESK. CDR3 nucleotides: TGTGCCAGCAGCCAAGATTGGGCCGGGGGGGCCAACAATGAGCAGTTCTTC. As protein: CASSQDWAGGANNEQFF.

CDR3 DNA sequence: TGTGCCACCTTACCGGGACAAAAAATCAGCCAGCATTTT. This sequence encodes CATLPGQKISQHF. The genes are TRBV27 and TRBJ1-5; D is possibly TRBD1 (6 bases). The CDR3 consists of 13 residues. V lost 10 bases and J 12 bases, leaving 22 bases between the germline ends. The germline V gene has CDR1 MNHEY and CDR2 SMNVEV (reference sequence).

V usage is TRBV5-4 and J usage is TRBJ2-7; 8 bases align to TRBD1. This CDR3 contains 15 residues. Germline V gene lookup returns CDR1 SGHNT and CDR2 YYREEE (reference sequence). J lost 4 bases, V lost 4 bases, and 10 bases had no gene match. This CDR3 reads CASSQDQDRVYEQYF. The DNA for the CDR3 is TGTGCCAGCAGCCAAGATCAGGACAGGGTTTACGAGCAGTACTTC.

This sequence joins TRBV4-3 and TRBJ2-2, with D possibly being TRBD1 (5 bases). Trimming removed 6 bases at V and 1 base at J, with 9 bases between. Germline V gene sequence: CDR1 LGHNA, CDR2 YSLEER. This CDR3 has 14 amino acids. Here the CDR3 DNA reads TGCGCCAGCAGGCGCCAGGGGAACACCGGGGAGCTGTTTTTT. It specifies CASRRQGNTGELFF.

This sequence joins TRBV19 and TRBJ2-1; 9 positions match TRBD1. The ends lost 9 bases at V and 6 bases at J; junction bases unmatched: 9. This CDR3 contains 14 residues. Germline V gene lookup returns CDR1 LNHDA and CDR2 SQIVND (reference sequence). The CDR3 DNA reads as TGTGCCAGCGCCGGGACAGGGAGGCGCAATGAGCAGTTCTTC. Encoded protein: CASAGTGRRNEQFF.

This rearrangement joins TRBV19 to TRBJ2-7; 9 bases map to TRBD2. The CDR3 has 16 residues. V lost 5 bases, J lost 2 bases, and 10 bases stayed unmatched. CDR1 LNHDA and CDR2 SQIVND come from the germline V gene (reference sequence). CDR3 amino acids: CASSPHSGRSTYEQYF. The CDR3 region has the DNA TGTGCCAGTAGTCCACATAGCGGGAGATCTACCTACGAGCAGTACTTC.

This rearrangement joins TRBV5-6 to TRBJ2-1; 14 nucleotides agree with TRBD2. This CDR3 has 14 amino acids. The V segment lost 4 bases and the J segment 10 bases; nucleotides outside the gene matches: 4. Germline-derived CDR1 and CDR2 are SGHDT and YYEEEE. The CDR3 is CASSMGLAGEEQFF. The CDR3 nucleotides are TGTGCCAGCAGCATGGGACTAGCGGGGGAAGAGCAGTTCTTC.

This chain uses TRBV4-3 with TRBJ1-2; 8 bases agree with TRBD1. Trimming at V came to 1 base and at J to 4 bases, leaving 8 bases not matched to a gene. This CDR3 has 16 residues. The germline CDR1 and CDR2 sequences are LGHNA and YSLEER. The CDR3 DNA reads as TGCGCCAGCAGCCAAGTCACAGGGGGAATTCTCTATGGCTACACCTTC. It encodes CASSQVTGGILYGYTF.

This chain uses TRBV9 with TRBJ2-7, with 7 bases aligning to TRBD1. V was pared by 5 bases and J by 3 bases, with 8 bases of the junction left unmatched. From germline, CDR1 is SGDLS and CDR2 YYNGEE. This CDR3 contains 14 residues. CDR3 sequence (DNA): TGTGCCAGCAGTAGGATCCGGGACAGCTACGAGCAGTACTTC. Protein sequence: CASSRIRDSYEQYF.

The chain has TRBV7-2 and TRBJ2-3; the D is unclear. The ends were cut back, 2 bases at V and 4 bases at J, with 10 bases in the middle. The CDR3 has 14 residues. Germline V CDR1 and CDR2: SGHTA, FQGNSA. CDR3 nucleotides: TGTGCCAGCAGCTTATCGTACTACGCAGATACGCAGTATTTT. The encoded protein is CASSLSYYADTQYF.

V gene TRBV4-3 combines with J gene TRBJ2-7; 7 bases are shared with TRBD1. Germline CDR1 is LGHNA and CDR2 is YSLEER. V lost 0 bases and J lost 4; bases outside the gene matches: 9. There are 16 residues in the CDR3. This CDR3 reads CASSQDWRQGLYEQYF. In nucleotides, the CDR3 is TGCGCCAGCAGCCAAGATTGGAGACAGGGATTGTACGAGCAGTACTTC.

The genes are TRBV11-2 and TRBJ1-2; weak D call: TRBD1 (6 bases). The V end was cut by 4 bases, the J end by 6 bases, with 18 bases between. CDR1 is SGHAT and CDR2 is FQNNGV in the germline V gene. The CDR3 spans 15 residues. In nucleotides, the CDR3 is TGTGCCAGCAGCTCACAGGGCGGGTTTATCCATGGCTACACCTTC. Translation: CASSSQGGFIHGYTF.

In its sample, this clone was seen a few times. At one end, the junction sequence differs from germline, possibly due to a read error. The chain carries TRBV18 and TRBJ2-7; TRBD1 might be the D (6 bases). This CDR3 contains 14 residues. Germline V gene data show CDR1 as KGHSH and CDR2 as LQKENI. This CDR3 reads CASSPQTGSHEQYF. The CDR3 DNA is TGTGCCAGCTCACCACAGACAGGCTCCCACGAGCAGTACTTC.

J is TRBJ1-2 and V is TRBV9; a weak D match, TRBD1 (5 bases). CDR3 length: 13 residues. The V gene's germline CDR1 is SGDLS and CDR2 YYNGEE. Trimming took off 0 bases at V and 12 bases at J, with 15 bases between the two ends. CDR3 sequence (DNA): TGTGCCAGCAGCGTAGGCGTGGGAGGGGTGGACACCTTC. Translated: CASSVGVGGVDTF. The full variable domain, rest sourced from reference TRBV9 and TRBJ1-2, is DSGVTQTPKHLITATGQRVTLRCSPRSGDLSVYWYQQSLDQGLQFLIQYYNGEERAKGNILERFSAQQFPDLHSELNLSSLELGDSALYFCASSVGVGGVDTFGSGTRLTVV.